The 11 T cell receptor beta chains in this list originate from one sample, sequenced in a study of blood T cell repertoires in COVID-19. Clones were read by immunoSEQ multiplex PCR, and TCRdb kept only the in-frame ones, dropping some. The profile shows hundreds of thousands of clones, roughly 89% of them singletons. Specimen: PBMCs or T cells enriched from blood (not recorded which). All receptors come from a woman under 40 with acute COVID-19.

This clone was counted once. The V and J genes are TRBV19 and TRBJ2-1; the match to TRBD2 covers 8 bases. CDR3 length equals 15 residues. The trim removed 7 bases at V and 0 bases at J, leaving 5 bases unmatched. CDR1 and CDR2 from the germline V gene are LNHDA and SQIVND (reference sequence). CDR3 amino acids: CASTPLAASYNEQFF. The DNA of the CDR3 is TGTGCCAGTACCCCACTAGCGGCCTCCTACAATGAGCAGTTCTTC.

The chain couples TRBV5-1 to TRBJ1-6; the D gene is possibly TRBD1 (5 bases). CDR3 length: 17 amino acids. V shed 4 bases and J shed 3 bases, with 17 bases lying between them. The germline gives CDR1 SGHRS, CDR2 YFSETQ. CDR3 residues: CASSPGVGANYNSPLHF. The DNA for the CDR3 is TGCGCCAGCAGCCCAGGAGTTGGGGCTAACTATAATTCACCCCTCCACTTT.

The rearrangement uses TRBV7-9 and TRBJ1-2, with D possibly being TRBD1 (5 bases). Trimming took 5 bases from V and 4 from J, leaving 11 bases between them. The CDR3 sequence is 13 residues long. Germline-derived CDR1 and CDR2 are SEHNR and FQNEAQ (reference sequence). CDR3 sequence reads: CASSRGTLYGYTF. CDR3 in DNA: TGTGCCAGCAGCCGCGGGACCCTCTATGGCTACACCTTC.

This chain joins TRBV6-5 and TRBJ2-5; 9 bases map to TRBD1. Unmatched junction bases numbered 4, after V lost 6 bases and J lost 5 bases. The germline CDR1 and CDR2 sequences are MNHEY and SVGAGI. The CDR3 contains 13 residues. Here the CDR3 DNA reads TGTGCCAGCAGAGCACAGGGGGCGGAGACCCAGTACTTC. It yields the protein CASRAQGAETQYF.

The V and J genes are TRBV30 and TRBJ1-2; weak D call: TRBD1 (6 bases). V was trimmed by 0 bases and J by 7 bases, leaving 15 bases between them. The CDR3 runs to 14 residues. Germline loops: CDR1 GTSNPN, CDR2 SVGIG (reference sequence). The CDR3 DNA reads as TGTGCCTGGAGTGTAAATAGGGGGAGAGGTGGCTACACCTTC. It codes for CAWSVNRGRGGYTF.

J is TRBJ1-5 and V is TRBV2, with a possible D match to TRBD1 (5 bases). V lost 8 bases and J 3 bases, leaving 17 bases between the germline ends. The germline gives CDR1 SNHLY, CDR2 FYNNEI. This CDR3 contains 15 residues. The CDR3 reads CASRQRGFLNQPQHF. In DNA form, the CDR3 reads TGTGCCAGCCGTCAGCGGGGGTTTCTCAATCAGCCCCAGCATTTT.

This chain connects TRBV18 to TRBJ2-1; 9 bases match TRBD1. The CDR3 loop spans 16 amino acids. V lost 4 bases to trimming and J lost 5 bases; unmatched junction nucleotides: 9. The germline V gene has CDR1 KGHSH and CDR2 LQKENI. In DNA, the CDR3 is TGTGCCAGCTCACTGACCGGGACAGGGCTAGACAATGAGCAGTTCTTC. Translation gives CASSLTGTGLDNEQFF.

The chain carries TRBV10-3 and TRBJ1-5; 8 nucleotides match TRBD1. V dropped 4 bases and J dropped 3; count of bases not matched to a gene: 14. Germline CDR1 reads ENHRY; CDR2 reads SYGVKD. The CDR3 loop spans 18 amino acids. The DNA of the CDR3 is TGTGCCATCAGTGGTCCCGGGGAGGGCAGGGGGCCCAATCAGCCCCAGCATTTT. Its translation is CAISGPGEGRGPNQPQHF.

This chain links TRBV6-2 or TRBV6-3 with TRBJ2-4; D unclear. V was shortened by 2 bases and J by 7 bases, with 15 bases between the two germline ends. CDR3 length: 15 residues. The germline gives CDR1 MNHEY, CDR2 SVGEGT. CDR3 nucleotide sequence: TGTGCCAGCAGTTACCGAGCCGCCACCCGGAACATTCAGTACTTC. It specifies CASSYRAATRNIQYF.

CDR3 DNA sequence: TGTGCCAGCAGCTTAGGCCCCAGAATAAATCAGCCCCAGCATTTT. Translation: CASSLGPRINQPQHF. The chain employs TRBV13 and TRBJ1-5, with D unresolved. V lost 0 bases to trimming and J lost 4 bases, with 10 bases between them. Germline CDR1 reads PRHDT; CDR2 reads FYEKMQ (reference sequence). CDR3 length equals 15 residues.

The chain recombines TRBV18 with TRBJ2-7; 10 bases align to TRBD1. CDR1 and CDR2 from the germline V gene are KGHSH and LQKENI. This CDR3 contains 14 residues. After removal of 3 bases from V and 2 bases from J, the junction contained 1 base not matched to a gene. The CDR3 protein is CASSPGTGAYEQYF. CDR3 bases: TGTGCCAGCTCACCCGGGACAGGGGCCTACGAGCAGTACTTC.